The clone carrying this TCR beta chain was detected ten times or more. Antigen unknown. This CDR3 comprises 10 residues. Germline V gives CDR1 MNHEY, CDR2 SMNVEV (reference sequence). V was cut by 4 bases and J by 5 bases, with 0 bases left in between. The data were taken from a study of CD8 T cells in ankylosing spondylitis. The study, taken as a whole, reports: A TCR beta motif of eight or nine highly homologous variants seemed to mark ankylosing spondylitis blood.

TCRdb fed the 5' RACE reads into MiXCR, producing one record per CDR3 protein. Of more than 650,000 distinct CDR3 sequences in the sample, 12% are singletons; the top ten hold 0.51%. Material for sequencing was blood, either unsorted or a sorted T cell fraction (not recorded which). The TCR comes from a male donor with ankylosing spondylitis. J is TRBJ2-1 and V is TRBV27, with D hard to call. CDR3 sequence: CASSYNEQFF. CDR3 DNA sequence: TGTGCCAGCAGTTACAATGAGCAGTTCTTC.